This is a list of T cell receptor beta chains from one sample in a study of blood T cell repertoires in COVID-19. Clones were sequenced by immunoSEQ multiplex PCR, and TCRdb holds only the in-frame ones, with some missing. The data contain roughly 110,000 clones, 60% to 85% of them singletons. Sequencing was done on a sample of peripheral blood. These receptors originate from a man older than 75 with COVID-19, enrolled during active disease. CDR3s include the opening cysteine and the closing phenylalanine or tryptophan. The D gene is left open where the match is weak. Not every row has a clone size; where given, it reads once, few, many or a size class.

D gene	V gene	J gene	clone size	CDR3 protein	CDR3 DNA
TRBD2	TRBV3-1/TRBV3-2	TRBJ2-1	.	CASSQVGSGVSYNEQFF	TGTGCCAGCAGCCAAGTTGGTAGCGGGGTTTCCTACAATGAGCAGTTCTTC
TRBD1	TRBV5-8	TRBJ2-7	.	CASSYGQGGWYEQYF	TGTGCCAGCAGCTACGGACAGGGAGGATGGTACGAGCAGTACTTC
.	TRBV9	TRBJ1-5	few	CASSVDYSNQPQHF	TGTGCCAGCAGCGTTGACTATAGCAATCAGCCCCAGCATTTT
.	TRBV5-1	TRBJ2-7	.	CASSWGQEGEQYF	TGCGCCAGCAGCTGGGGTCAGGAGGGAGAGCAGTACTTC
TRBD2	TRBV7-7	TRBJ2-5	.	CASGPRTSEETQYF	TGTGCTAGCGGGCCACGGACTAGCGAAGAGACCCAGTACTTC
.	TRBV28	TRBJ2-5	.	CASSFESSSFQETQYF	TGTGCCAGCAGTTTCGAAAGTAGCTCATTCCAAGAGACCCAGTACTTC
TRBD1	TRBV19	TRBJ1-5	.	CASSTGQGANQPQHF	TGTGCCAGTAGTACCGGACAGGGCGCAAATCAGCCCCAGCATTTT
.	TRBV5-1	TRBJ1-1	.	CASSQIGDTEAFF	TGCGCCAGCAGCCAGATTGGAGACACTGAAGCTTTCTTT
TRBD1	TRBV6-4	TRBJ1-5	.	CASSDEEQGNQPQHF	TGTGCCAGCAGTGACGAAGAACAGGGGAATCAGCCCCAGCATTTT
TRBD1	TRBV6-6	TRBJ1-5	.	CASSPRTGTHSNQPQHF	TGTGCCAGCAGTCCGAGGACAGGGACCCATAGCAATCAGCCCCAGCATTTT
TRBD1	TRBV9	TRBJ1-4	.	CASSAGQGGEKLFF	TGTGCCAGCAGCGCGGGACAGGGGGGTGAAAAACTGTTTTTT
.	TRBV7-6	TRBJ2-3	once	CASSLGGLGTQYF	TGTGCCAGCAGCCTAGGGGGGCTAGGGACGCAGTATTTT
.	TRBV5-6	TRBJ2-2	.	CASSLIARGFSDTGELFF	TGTGCCAGCAGCTTGATCGCCCGGGGGTTTTCGGACACCGGGGAGCTGTTTTTT
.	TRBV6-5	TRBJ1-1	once	CASSYSFTEAFF	TGTGCCAGCAGTTACTCCTTCACTGAAGCTTTCTTT
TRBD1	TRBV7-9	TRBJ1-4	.	CASSGDRVIDEKLFF	TGTGCCAGCAGCGGGGACAGGGTAATTGATGAAAAACTGTTTTTT
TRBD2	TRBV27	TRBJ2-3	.	CASSLSGSWRDTQYF	TGTGCCAGCAGTCTAAGCGGGAGTTGGAGAGATACGCAGTATTTT
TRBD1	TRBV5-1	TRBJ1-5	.	CASSLEGGQGYQPQHF	TGCGCCAGCAGCTTGGAAGGCGGACAGGGCTATCAGCCCCAGCATTTT
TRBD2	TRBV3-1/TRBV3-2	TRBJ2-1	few	CASSQFGLARSNEQFF	TGTGCCAGCAGCCAGTTCGGACTAGCGCGAAGCAATGAGCAGTTCTTC
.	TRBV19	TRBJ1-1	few	CASRDTLNTEAFF	TGTGCCAGTAGGGACACTCTGAACACTGAAGCTTTCTTT
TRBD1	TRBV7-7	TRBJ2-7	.	CASSLGQGDEQYF	TGTGCTAGCAGCTTAGGACAGGGGGACGAGCAGTACTTC
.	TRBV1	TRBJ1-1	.	CTSSQPLTGTLTGTEAFF	TGCACCAGCAGCCAACCCTTAACAGGGACCCTTACGGGCACTGAAGCTTTCTTT
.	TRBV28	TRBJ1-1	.	CASSFFGGTGEAFF	TGTGCCAGCAGTTTTTTTGGGGGGACGGGTGAAGCTTTCTTT
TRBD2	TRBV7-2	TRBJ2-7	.	CASSLLAGYEQYF	TGTGCCAGCAGCTTACTAGCGGGATACGAGCAGTACTTC